Presented here are 12 T cell receptor beta chains from one specimen sequenced in a study of cytomegalovirus exposure and HLA in healthy donors. The PCR ran on 60 Vbeta and 13 Jbeta primers. Some clones are missing from TCRdb's copy, which holds only in-frame ones; the method was immunoSEQ multiplex PCR. The sample includes about 59,000 clones, 70% to 90% of them seen just once. Sequencing was carried out using PBMCs. Receptors were obtained from a man aged 30 to 45 in good health and CMV-seropositive.

This clone was found a few times. The CDR3 nucleotides are TGTGCCAGCAGTCCGGGACAGGGCTCTGAAGCTTTCTTT. This encodes CASSPGQGSEAFF. V and J are TRBV6-6 and TRBJ1-1, with 9 bases matching TRBD1. The CDR3 is 13 residues long. The trim removed 5 bases at V and 6 bases at J, leaving 4 bases unmatched. In germline, CDR1 is MNHNY, CDR2 SVGAGI (reference sequence).

This clone is a singleton in its sample. The chain recombines TRBV7-3 with TRBJ2-5; D perhaps matches TRBD2 (6 bases). Trimming stripped 5 bases from V and 4 bases from J, with 17 bases between. Germline V gene lookup returns CDR1 SGHTA and CDR2 FQGTGA. CDR3 length: 15 residues. CDR3 amino acids: CASSERGGGGETQYF. CDR3 sequence (DNA): TGTGCCAGCAGCGAGAGGGGAGGAGGTGGAGAGACCCAGTACTTC.

This chain connects TRBV10-3 to TRBJ2-3; TRBD1 aligns across 9 bases. This CDR3 is 14 amino acids long. J lost 8 bases, V lost 0 bases, and 3 bases had no gene match. Germline V gene sequence: CDR1 ENHRY, CDR2 SYGVKD. CDR3 protein: CAISESGQGGTQYF. The DNA of the CDR3 is TGTGCCATCAGTGAGTCGGGACAGGGAGGTACGCAGTATTTT.

The rearrangement joins TRBV29-1 to TRBJ1-5; D is unclear. V lost 6 bases and J 3 bases, leaving 12 bases between the germline ends. CDR1 is SQVTM, CDR2 ANQGSEA, per germline. This CDR3 is 13 amino acids long. The CDR3 DNA sequence: TGCAGCGTCGGGGAACAGATCAATCAGCCCCAGCATTTT. Translating it yields CSVGEQINQPQHF. Filled out from reference TRBV29-1 and TRBJ1-5, the complete variable domain reads SAVISQKPSRDICQRGTSLTIQCQVDSQVTMMFWYRQQPGQSLTLIATANQGSEATYESGFVIDKFPISRPNLTFSTLTVSNMSPEDSSIYLCSVGEQINQPQHFGDGTRLSIL.

V usage is TRBV4-1 and J usage is TRBJ2-3; 10 bases line up with TRBD1. The CDR3 loop spans 15 amino acids. Germline loops: CDR1 MGHRA, CDR2 YSYEKL. Unmatched junction bases numbered 5, after V lost 3 bases and J lost 5 bases. The CDR3 is CASSQGTGVGDTQYF. In DNA form, the CDR3 reads TGCGCCAGCAGCCAGGGGACAGGGGTGGGAGATACGCAGTATTTT.

The chain combines TRBV30 with TRBJ1-6; D gene unclear. CDR1 and CDR2 (germline): GTSNPN, SVGIG (reference sequence). The V gene lost 0 bases and the J gene lost 5 bases, with 11 bases spanning the gap. The CDR3 length is 15 residues. This CDR3 is CAWSVQGANNSPLHF. DNA for the CDR3: TGTGCCTGGAGTGTGCAAGGAGCCAATAATTCACCCCTCCACTTT. The variable domain in full, completed from reference TRBV30 and TRBJ1-6, reads SQTIHQWPATLVQPVGSPLSLECTVEGTSNPNLYWYRQAAGRGLQLLFYSVGIGQISSEVPQNLSASRPQDRQFILSSKKLLLSDSGFYLCAWSVQGANNSPLHFGNGTRLTVT.

The gene calls are TRBV18 and TRBJ1-3; 8 bases are a match to TRBD1. The CDR3 extends over 15 amino acids. V trimming: 3 bases; J trimming: 2 bases; junction bases outside the gene matches: 3. Germline loops: CDR1 KGHSH, CDR2 LQKENI. The CDR3 DNA is TGTGCCAGCTCACCGGACAGGGCCCCTGGAAACACCATATATTTT. Translated: CASSPDRAPGNTIYF. The variable domain in full, with the rest retrieved from reference TRBV18 and TRBJ1-3, is NAGVMQNPRHLVRRRGQEARLRCSPMKGHSHVYWYRQLPEEGLKFMVYLQKENIIDESGMPKERFSAEFPKEGPSILRIQQVVRGDSAAYFCASSPDRAPGNTIYFGEGSWLTVV.

The chain couples TRBV19 to TRBJ2-2, with 9 bases identical to TRBD2. Germline V gene lookup returns CDR1 LNHDA and CDR2 SQIVND (reference sequence). The trim removed 4 bases at V and 3 bases at J, leaving 3 bases unmatched. The CDR3 spans 15 residues. In nucleotides, the CDR3 is TGTGCCAGTAGTAAAACTAGCGGGTACACCGGGGAGCTGTTTTTT. Protein: CASSKTSGYTGELFF.

Only one count was recorded for this clone. The chain joins TRBV29-1 to TRBJ2-5; D gene unclear. CDR3 size: 13 residues. V lost 2 bases and J 3 bases, leaving 10 bases between the germline ends. Germline V gene lookup returns CDR1 SQVTM and CDR2 ANQGSEA. CDR3 sequence (DNA): TGCAGCGTTGAACCTGGGCTAAAAGAGACCCAGTACTTC. This codes for CSVEPGLKETQYF.

This clone was observed a few times. This sequence joins TRBV11-2 and TRBJ1-1, with 9 bases identical to TRBD1. Trimming took 5 bases from V and 4 from J; bases not matched to a gene: 8. CDR1 and CDR2 (germline): SGHAT, FQNNGV. CDR3 length: 15 amino acids. This CDR3 is CASSGRDRVSTEAFF. Here the CDR3 DNA reads TGTGCCAGCAGCGGCCGGGACAGGGTGAGCACTGAAGCTTTCTTT.

The chain links TRBV5-1 to TRBJ2-7; D is perhaps TRBD1 (5 bases). The V gene's germline CDR1 is SGHRS and CDR2 YFSETQ. Trimming cost V 0 bases and J 7 bases, with 11 bases left between them. The CDR3 is 13 amino acids. The CDR3 reads CASSLAQGGEQYF. DNA for the CDR3: TGCGCCAGCAGCTTGGCGCAGGGTGGGGAGCAGTACTTC.

This clone showed up just once. J is TRBJ2-1 and V is TRBV5-1, with D uncertain. The germline V and J ends were trimmed by 0 bases and 5 bases, with 6 bases remaining between them. This CDR3 has 13 amino acids. Germline CDR1 SGHRS, CDR2 YFSETQ. This CDR3 is CASSLDRDNEQFF. CDR3 in DNA: TGCGCCAGCAGCTTGGACAGAGACAATGAGCAGTTCTTC. The variable domain in full, completed from reference TRBV5-1 and TRBJ2-1, reads KAGVTQTPRYLIKTRGQQVTLSCSPISGHRSVSWYQQTPGQGLQFLFEYFSETQRNKGNFPGRFSGRQFSNSRSEMNVSTLELGDSALYLCASSLDRDNEQFFGPGTRLTVL.